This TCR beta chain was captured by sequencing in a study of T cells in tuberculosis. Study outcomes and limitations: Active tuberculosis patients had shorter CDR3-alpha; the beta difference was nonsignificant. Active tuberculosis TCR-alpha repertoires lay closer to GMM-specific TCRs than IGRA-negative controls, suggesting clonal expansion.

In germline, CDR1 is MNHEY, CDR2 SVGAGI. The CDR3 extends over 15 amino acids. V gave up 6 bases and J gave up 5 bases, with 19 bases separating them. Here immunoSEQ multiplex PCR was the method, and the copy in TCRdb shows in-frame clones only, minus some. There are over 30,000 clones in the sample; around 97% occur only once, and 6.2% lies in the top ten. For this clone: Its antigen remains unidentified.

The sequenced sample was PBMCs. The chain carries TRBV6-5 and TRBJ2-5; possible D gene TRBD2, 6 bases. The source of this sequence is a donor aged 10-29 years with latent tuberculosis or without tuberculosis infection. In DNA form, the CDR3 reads TGTGCCAGCAGGGTCCCGGGACTCCTGGGGGAGACCCAGTACTTC. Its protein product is CASRVPGLLGETQYF.